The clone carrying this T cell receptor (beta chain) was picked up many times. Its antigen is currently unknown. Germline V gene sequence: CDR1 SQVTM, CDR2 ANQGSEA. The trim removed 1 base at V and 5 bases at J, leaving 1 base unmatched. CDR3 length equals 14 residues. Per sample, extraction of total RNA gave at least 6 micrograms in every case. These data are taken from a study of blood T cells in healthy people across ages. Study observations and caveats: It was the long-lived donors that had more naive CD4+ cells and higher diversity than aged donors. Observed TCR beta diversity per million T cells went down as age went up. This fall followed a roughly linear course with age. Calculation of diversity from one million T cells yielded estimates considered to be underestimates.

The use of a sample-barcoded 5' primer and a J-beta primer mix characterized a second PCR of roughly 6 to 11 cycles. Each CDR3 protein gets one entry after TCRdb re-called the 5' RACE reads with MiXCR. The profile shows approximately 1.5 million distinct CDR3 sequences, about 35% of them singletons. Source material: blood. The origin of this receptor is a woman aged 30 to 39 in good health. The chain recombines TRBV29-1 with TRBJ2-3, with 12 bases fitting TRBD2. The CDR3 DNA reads TGCAGCGTTGAAGGACTAGCGGGGGAAGATACGCAGTATTTT. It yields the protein CSVEGLAGEDTQYF.